A single sample gave rise to the 14 T cell receptor beta chains below, sequenced in a study of early T cells in non-severe SARS-CoV-2 infection. A single record per CDR3 protein comes from TCRdb applying MiXCR to the 5' RACE reads. The table lists under 85,000 distinct CDR3 sequences, about an eighth of them singletons, with 2.6% in the top ten. Input material: whole blood. The receptor set was obtained from an adult who was a healthcare worker with PCR-confirmed SARS-CoV-2 infection or an uninfected control (not recorded which).

The chain couples TRBV5-1 to TRBJ2-3; the D is unclear. Deletions cut 4 bases from V and 2 bases from J, with 8 bases between. This CDR3 region has 13 residues. Germline loops: CDR1 SGHRS, CDR2 YFSETQ. The CDR3 bases are TGCGCCAGCAGCGTACCAATCACAGATACGCAGTATTTT. It encodes CASSVPITDTQYF.

This clonotype was picked up a small number of times. V and J are TRBV20-1 and TRBJ2-7; 10 nucleotides line up with TRBD2. Looked up from germline, CDR1 is DFQATT and CDR2 is SNEGSKA (reference sequence). The CDR3 totals 16 residues. Losses at the gene ends were 1 base for V and 4 bases for J; bases not matched to a gene: 10. The CDR3 DNA sequence: TGCAGTGCTAGAGTAAGCGGGGGGGCTTCTCGGTACGAGCAGTACTTC. Residues: CSARVSGGASRYEQYF.

The chain combines TRBV29-1 with TRBJ2-1; D might be TRBD2 (6 bases). CDR3 length equals 15 residues. V was clipped by 6 bases and J by 2 bases, with 17 bases between them. CDR1 is SQVTM, CDR2 ANQGSEA, per germline. CDR3 sequence: CSVVAVGPPYNEQFF. The CDR3 DNA is TGCAGCGTGGTAGCGGTAGGGCCCCCCTACAATGAGCAGTTCTTC.

This clonotype occurred a few times. This chain links TRBV4-1 with TRBJ2-3; D is perhaps TRBD2 (5 bases). The germline gives CDR1 MGHRA, CDR2 YSYEKL. The CDR3 is made up of 18 amino acids. V lost 2 bases and J lost 2, with 20 bases in between. CDR3 residues: CASSQKTLGSFYTDTQYF. As DNA, the CDR3 is TGCGCCAGCAGCCAAAAAACCCTGGGGAGCTTCTACACAGATACGCAGTATTTT.

Regarding this clonotype: The conserved phenylalanine or tryptophan is not found at the CDR3 terminus, so this likely reflects a read error. The DNA is omitted, as the CDR3 cannot be located on it reliably, and the CDR3 follows TCRdb's listing. This chain joins TRBV6-2 or TRBV6-3 and TRBJ2-7. Both ends counted, the CDR3 spans 8 residues. The V gene's germline CDR1 is MNHEY and CDR2 SVGEGT. The CDR3 protein is CASSYSMG.

The V gene is TRBV10-3, the J gene TRBJ2-3; the D gene is possibly TRBD1 (5 bases). Germline CDR1 reads ENHRY; CDR2 reads SYGVKD. Trimming pared 8 bases from V and 1 base from J, leaving 13 bases between. The CDR3 runs 14 residues. This chain's CDR3 is CAIRSGRGTDTQYF. CDR3 sequence (DNA): TGTGCCATCCGGTCGGGCAGGGGCACAGATACGCAGTATTTT.

This clonotype has only a few counts. The chain links TRBV7-9 to TRBJ2-3; D is unresolved. Deletions cut 8 bases from V and 5 bases from J, with 8 bases between. There are 11 residues in the CDR3. Germline CDR1 is SEHNR and CDR2 is FQNEAQ (reference sequence). CDR3 protein: CASRRGDTQYF. The CDR3, as DNA: TGTGCCAGCCGTCGCGGAGATACGCAGTATTTT.

The chain employs TRBV24-1 and TRBJ2-1, with D perhaps TRBD1 (5 bases). The germline V gene encodes CDR1 KGHDR and CDR2 SFDVKD. Trimming stripped 9 bases from V and 5 bases from J, with 10 bases between. There are 12 residues in the CDR3. The CDR3 region has the DNA TGTGCCACCGGCAGGGTCGACAATGAGCAGTTCTTC. Amino acid sequence: CATGRVDNEQFF.

In DNA form, the CDR3 reads TGTGCCAGCAGCAAAGGGTGGACAGGCTTTGGTAATGAAAAACTGTTTTTT. Its translation: CASSKGWTGFGNEKLFF. V gene TRBV21-1 combines with J gene TRBJ1-4; TRBD1, the table's D call, was not compared with the DNA. TRBV21-1 corresponds to a pseudogene. The CDR3 has 17 amino acids.

This clonotype was seen only a few times. This chain joins TRBV29-1 and TRBJ2-1, with D tentatively TRBD2 (5 bases). The V end was cut by 2 bases, the J end by 8 bases, with 10 bases between. Per the germline V gene, CDR1 is SQVTM and CDR2 is ANQGSEA. The CDR3 is made up of 12 amino acids. The CDR3 region has the DNA TGCAGCGTTGAAAGGACGCGGGATGAGCAGTTCTTC. This gives the protein CSVERTRDEQFF.

Ten or more counts support this clonotype. This chain uses TRBV21-1 with TRBJ1-6. TRBV21-1 is noted as a pseudogene. This CDR3 has 14 amino acids. CDR3 loop: CASKRREMGSPLHF. In nucleotides, the CDR3 is TGTGCCAGCAAGCGACGGGAGATGGGTTCACCCCTCCACTTT.

The rearrangement joins TRBV7-9 to TRBJ2-7, with 9 bases that match TRBD1. Germline V gene data show CDR1 as SEHNR and CDR2 as FQNEAQ (reference sequence). The junction had 5 bases not matched to a gene; V was cut back by 5 bases and J by 6 bases. This CDR3 spans 13 amino acids. The CDR3 sequence is CASSRDRAGEQYF. CDR3 nucleotide sequence: TGTGCCAGCAGCCGGGACAGGGCGGGCGAGCAGTACTTC. Based on the CDR3 plus reference TRBV7-9 and TRBJ2-7, the full variable domain is DTGVSQNPRHKITKRGQNVTFRCDPISEHNRLYWYRQTLGQGPEFLTYFQNEAQLEKSRLLSDRFSAERPKGSFSTLEIQRTEQGDSAMYLCASSRDRAGEQYFGPGTRLTVT.

The V and J genes are TRBV3-1 and TRBJ2-1, with TRBD2 identical over 14 bases. The CDR3 totals 15 residues. In germline, CDR1 is LGHDT, CDR2 YNNKEL (reference sequence). The V segment lost 3 bases and the J segment 12 bases; nucleotides outside the gene matches: 7. CDR3 nucleotides: TGTGCCAGCAGCCATGGGACTAGCGGGAGCCGGGGGCAGTTCTTC. It encodes CASSHGTSGSRGQFF.

This clonotype was observed at least ten times. V gene TRBV15 combines with J gene TRBJ2-2; D is tentatively TRBD1 or TRBD2 (5 bases each). The CDR3 is made up of 15 amino acids. Per germline, CDR1 LNHNV and CDR2 YYDKDF (reference sequence). V lost 5 bases to trimming and J lost 1 base, with 11 bases between them. The CDR3, as DNA: TGTGCCACCAGCTCCGGGACGATGAACACCGGGGAGCTGTTTTTT. Its protein is CATSSGTMNTGELFF.